Given below is one T cell receptor beta chain in context. With V trimmed by 2 bases and J by 3 bases, 3 bases remained unmatched. The CDR3 is 14 residues long. CDR1 and CDR2 (germline): SGHKS, YYEKEE (reference sequence). The data are from a study of blood T cell repertoires in COVID-19. Study overall: Both acute and convalescent COVID-19 samples were obtained from the United States, Italy and Spain.

In the original processing: The authors estimated nucleated cell counts from reference gene primer amplification. The method was immunoSEQ multiplex PCR; TCRdb's version includes in-frame clones alone and lacks a portion of them. The V and J calls and clone size are taken from that table; D and trimming were inferred from the DNA. The sample holds some 270,000 clones, about 91% seen once. Clinical histories supplied by participants themselves formed the basis of cohort assignment. The TCR was taken from a man in his forties who had been exposed to COVID-19. J is TRBJ1-2 and V is TRBV5-5; 8 bases are shared with TRBD1. The sample taken for sequencing was PBMCs or T cells enriched from blood (not recorded which). The CDR3, as DNA: TGTGCCAGCAGCTTCCAGGACAGGGACTATGGCTACACCTTC. Its protein product is CASSFQDRDYGYTF.